Below are 20 T cell receptor beta chains sequenced from a single sample in a study of regulatory T cells in long-lasting Graves disease. Through Arm-PCR of CDR3 regions and iRepertoire HTBI primers, TCR beta libraries were built. TCRdb re-derived calls from the multiplex PCR reads in MiXCR, one entry per CDR3 protein. This sample has 550,000 or so distinct CDR3 sequences, with around 12% found just once. The time point here: newly diagnosed GD, antithyroid drugs for less than 3 months. From PBMCs, RNA was extracted and then used to make the TCR library. These data were also reused for a study on T cells in Graves' hyperthyroidism and ophthalmopathy.

The specimen was peripheral blood mononuclear cells (PBMCs), collected at new diagnosis, from a patient treated with antithyroid drugs. The source is a woman aged 25 to 39 with Graves disease.

This clonotype was observed many times. The chain has TRBV7-9 and TRBJ1-2, with D possibly matching TRBD1 (6 bases). Germline assignment: CDR1 SEHNR and CDR2 FQNEAQ (reference sequence). The length of the CDR3 is 15 residues. The V gene lost 4 bases and the J gene lost 4 bases, with 16 bases spanning the gap. CDR3 nucleotides: TGTGCCAGCAGCTCATCGGACAGTAGCTCCTATGGCTACACCTTC. This gives the protein CASSSSDSSSYGYTF. Filled out from reference TRBV7-9 and TRBJ1-2, the complete variable domain reads DTGVSQNPRHKITKRGQNVTFRCDPISEHNRLYWYRQTLGQGPEFLTYFQNEAQLEKSRLLSDRFSAERPKGSFSTLEIQRTEQGDSAMYLCASSSSDSSSYGYTFGSGTRLTVV.

This clonotype has a count of ten or more. This rearrangement joins TRBV11-3 to TRBJ2-7; D call uncertain. Germline loops: CDR1 SGHNT, CDR2 YENEEA. The CDR3 covers 13 residues. The V end was cut by 6 bases, the J end by 7 bases, with 16 bases between. CDR3 bases: TGTGCCAGCAGTCCGGCCCCTCTCGGGGAGCAGTACTTC. It is translated as CASSPAPLGEQYF.

The chain couples TRBV7-3 to TRBJ2-1, with 11 bases that match TRBD2. This CDR3 region has 18 residues. V was clipped by 5 bases and J by 1 base; unmatched bases: 10. CDR1 and CDR2 (germline): SGHTA, FQGTGA. CDR3 in amino acids: CASSVGAGTSGSYNEQFF. The CDR3 nucleotides read TGTGCCAGCAGCGTCGGCGCAGGGACTAGCGGTTCCTACAATGAGCAGTTCTTC.

This clonotype was seen many times. The rearrangement joins TRBV11-2 to TRBJ1-4, with D tentatively TRBD1 (5 bases). V lost 5 bases and J lost 0, with 7 bases in between. The CDR3 spans 14 residues. The germline CDR1 and CDR2 sequences are SGHAT and FQNNGV. The CDR3 DNA sequence: TGTGCCAGCAGCCGGGGGGCAACTAATGAAAAACTGTTTTTT. Protein: CASSRGATNEKLFF.

This clonotype was found a few times. V is TRBV7-2 and J is TRBJ1-5, with D hard to call. CDR3 size: 15 residues. Germline V gene data show CDR1 as SGHTA and CDR2 as FQGNSA. The ends were cut back, 2 bases at V and 4 bases at J, with 12 bases in the middle. The DNA of the CDR3 is TGTGCCAGCAGCTTACTCCACGGGGTAAATCAGCCCCAGCATTTT. This encodes CASSLLHGVNQPQHF.

The chain couples TRBV7-9 to TRBJ2-6; weak D call: TRBD2 (5 bases). Trimming stripped 4 bases from V and 0 bases from J, with 13 bases between. The CDR3 has 17 residues. CDR1 and CDR2 from the germline V gene are SEHNR and FQNEAQ (reference sequence). The CDR3 loop reads CASSSAVRVSGANVLTF. The CDR3 bases are TGTGCCAGCAGCTCCGCCGTGCGGGTCTCTGGGGCCAACGTCCTGACTTTC.

The chain combines TRBV7-9 with TRBJ1-5; no clear D gene. V dropped 5 bases and J dropped 5 bases, with 10 bases sitting between them. Germline V gene data show CDR1 as SEHNR and CDR2 as FQNEAQ (reference sequence). This CDR3 contains 13 residues. The CDR3 DNA follows: TGTGCCAGCAGCCACATCGGGGATCAGCCCCAGCATTTT. It specifies CASSHIGDQPQHF. Using reference TRBV7-9 and TRBJ1-5 for the parts outside the CDR3, the full variable domain is DTGVSQNPRHKITKRGQNVTFRCDPISEHNRLYWYRQTLGQGPEFLTYFQNEAQLEKSRLLSDRFSAERPKGSFSTLEIQRTEQGDSAMYLCASSHIGDQPQHFGDGTRLSIL.

This clonotype was counted many times. V usage is TRBV30 and J usage is TRBJ2-3; no reliable D call. Deletions cut 0 bases from V and 2 bases from J, with 9 bases between. Germline assignment: CDR1 GTSNPN and CDR2 SVGIG (reference sequence). The CDR3 contains 14 residues. CDR3 nucleotides: TGTGCCTGGAGTGTAATGGCGGCCACAGATACGCAGTATTTT. It is translated as CAWSVMAATDTQYF.

This clonotype was counted many times. The chain is built from TRBV28 and TRBJ1-6; weak D call: TRBD1 (6 bases). V was clipped by 7 bases and J by 9 bases, with 19 bases between them. Per the germline V gene, CDR1 is MDHEN and CDR2 is SYDVKM. The CDR3 loop spans 15 amino acids. CDR3 in amino acids: CASTPWSARGSPLHF. In nucleotides, the CDR3 is TGTGCCAGCACCCCATGGTCCGCCAGGGGTTCACCCCTCCACTTT.

This clonotype was picked up a small number of times. The chain recombines TRBV20-1 with TRBJ2-1; 7 nucleotides agree with TRBD2. This CDR3 is built from 12 residues. In germline, CDR1 is DFQATT, CDR2 SNEGSKA (reference sequence). J was trimmed by 11 bases and V by 6 bases; bases with no gene match: 10. CDR3 in amino acids: CSAETPSGQQFF. The CDR3 bases are TGCAGTGCGGAAACCCCTAGCGGCCAGCAGTTCTTC.

This clonotype was counted ten times or more. V is TRBV18 and J is TRBJ1-1; TRBD1 aligns across 7 bases. The CDR3 has 15 amino acids. CDR1 KGHSH and CDR2 LQKENI come from the germline V gene. V trimming: 0 bases; J trimming: 1 base; junction bases outside the gene matches: 2. CDR3: CASSPPGQRNTEAFF. DNA for the CDR3: TGTGCCAGCTCACCACCGGGACAGAGGAACACTGAAGCTTTCTTT.

In its sample, this clonotype was seen a few times. This sequence joins TRBV7-3 and TRBJ2-7, with a possible D match to TRBD1 (5 bases). Germline V gives CDR1 SGHTA, CDR2 FQGTGA. V was trimmed by 5 bases and J by 6 bases, leaving 20 bases between them. The CDR3 is 15 residues long. CDR3 region: CASSPGPGLVLEQYF. As DNA, the CDR3 is TGTGCCAGCAGCCCCGGCCCAGGGTTGGTTCTCGAGCAGTACTTC.

The V gene is TRBV2, the J gene TRBJ2-3; 12 bases map to TRBD2. The trim removed 9 bases at V and 2 bases at J, leaving 3 bases unmatched. The germline V gene has CDR1 SNHLY and CDR2 FYNNEI. The CDR3 sequence is 14 residues long. As DNA, the CDR3 is TGTGCCAGAGGACTAGCGGGATTCACAGATACGCAGTATTTT. Translated: CARGLAGFTDTQYF.

This clonotype was found a few times. The chain carries TRBV30 and TRBJ2-1; no reliable D call. The CDR3 has 13 amino acids. Deletions cut 5 bases from V and 0 bases from J, with 8 bases between. Per the germline V gene, CDR1 is GTSNPN and CDR2 is SVGIG (reference sequence). The CDR3 region is CAWGLPSYNEQFF. As DNA, the CDR3 is TGTGCCTGGGGGCTTCCCTCCTACAATGAGCAGTTCTTC.

The sample holds a few counts of this clonotype. J is TRBJ2-3 and V is TRBV10-3; no firm D call. Germline CDR1 ENHRY, CDR2 SYGVKD. The CDR3 sequence is 13 residues long. V shed 3 bases and J shed 6 bases, with 10 bases lying between them. This CDR3 reads CAISDPPSDTQYF. The DNA of the CDR3 is TGTGCCATCAGTGATCCCCCGAGCGATACGCAGTATTTT.

The sample holds a few counts of this clonotype. This rearrangement joins TRBV2 to TRBJ2-6, with D perhaps matching TRBD2 (5 bases). The CDR3 consists of 14 residues. The germline gives CDR1 SNHLY, CDR2 FYNNEI. The V end was cut by 7 bases, the J end by 4 bases, with 11 bases between. The CDR3 loop is CASNPWRGANVLTF. The CDR3, as DNA: TGTGCCAGCAACCCCTGGAGGGGGGCCAACGTCCTGACTTTC.

J is TRBJ2-2 and V is TRBV28; 16 nucleotides align to TRBD2. With 4 bases clipped from V and 4 bases from J, the junction kept 9 bases outside the gene matches. The CDR3 sequence is 19 residues long. CDR1 is MDHEN and CDR2 is SYDVKM in the germline V gene. The CDR3 reads CASSYPGTSGRAGTGELFF. Here the CDR3 DNA reads TGTGCCAGCAGTTACCCCGGGACTAGCGGGAGGGCCGGCACCGGGGAGCTGTTTTTT. Supplemented by reference TRBV28 and TRBJ2-2, the full variable domain reads DVKVTQSSRYLVKRTGEKVFLECVQDMDHENMFWYRQDPGLGLRLIYFSYDVKMKEKGDIPEGYSVSREKKERFSLILESASTNQTSMYLCASSYPGTSGRAGTGELFFGEGSRLTVL.

The chain carries TRBV2 and TRBJ1-2; D gene unclear. CDR3 length equals 13 residues. Deletions cut 7 bases from V and 5 bases from J, with 14 bases between. Germline CDR1 and CDR2: SNHLY and FYNNEI. As DNA, the CDR3 is TGTGCCAGCAAGACGGGCGAGATATATGGCTACACCTTC. Translation: CASKTGEIYGYTF.

This clonotype was counted ten times or more. V usage is TRBV19 and J usage is TRBJ1-1; no definite D call. Germline V gives CDR1 LNHDA, CDR2 SQIVND (reference sequence). V gave up 5 bases and J gave up 4 bases, with 14 bases separating them. The CDR3 contains 14 residues. The CDR3 here is CASSLGLAATEAFF. The CDR3 bases are TGTGCCAGTAGTTTGGGCCTCGCAGCCACTGAAGCTTTCTTT.

This clonotype was recorded at least ten times. The gene calls are TRBV2 and TRBJ2-5, with TRBD2 matching 10 bases. Germline lookup yields CDR1 SNHLY and CDR2 FYNNEI. The CDR3 contains 15 residues. With V trimmed by 5 bases and J by 5 bases, 8 bases remained unmatched. CDR3 nucleotides: TGTGCCAGCAGTCTCCTAGCGGGGGCGGTGGAGACCCAGTACTTC. Amino acids: CASSLLAGAVETQYF.